One sample yielded the 22 T cell receptor beta chains listed below, sequenced in a study of cytomegalovirus exposure and HLA in healthy donors (dated 2017 in TCRdb). The library was made by the immunoSEQ multiplex PCR assay. The multiplex PCR relied on a mix of 60 forward primers for TCR Vbeta segments and 13 reverse primers for TCR Jbeta segments. TCRdb took this table from immuneACCESS and kept in-frame rearrangements with V and J called. Such tables lack part of the clones; where checked against another copy, unresolved V genes explain under half of the gap, and the rest is unexplained. Counted in this sample were 200,000 to 250,000 clones; roughly 79% of them appeared once. The leading ten clones occupy around 1.8% of the sample. What was sequenced was PBMCs. The receptors derive from a man younger than 30 in good health and CMV-seronegative.

This clone has only a few counts. The chain couples TRBV5-4 to TRBJ1-1; 7 nucleotides line up with TRBD1. The CDR3 has 15 residues. Per the germline V gene, CDR1 is SGHNT and CDR2 is YYREEE (reference sequence). V was pared by 2 bases and J by 6 bases, with 10 bases of the junction left unmatched. CDR3 coding DNA: TGTGCCAGCAGCTTAGAGGGGGCTATTCAAGCTGAAGCTTTCTTT. It specifies CASSLEGAIQAEAFF.

The chain carries TRBV25-1 and TRBJ2-1; 10 positions match TRBD2. The CDR3 extends over 14 amino acids. J lost 1 base, V lost 9 bases, and 3 bases had no gene match. Germline assignment: CDR1 MGHDK and CDR2 SYGVNS. The DNA of the CDR3 is TGTGCCAGTTTAGCGGGAGGTTCCTACAATGAGCAGTTCTTC. Translating it yields CASLAGGSYNEQFF.

This clone was detected only a few times. The chain is built from TRBV2 and TRBJ2-7; D gene ambiguous. Germline V CDR1 and CDR2: SNHLY, FYNNEI. The CDR3 spans 12 residues. The V end was cut by 8 bases, the J end by 7 bases, with 15 bases between. CDR3 DNA: TGTGCCAGCCGCCCTAGGAAGTGGGAGCAGTACTTC. It is translated as CASRPRKWEQYF.

The DNA of the CDR3 is TGTGCCAGCAGCGTACAGGGAGGGGAGACCCAGTACTTC. This encodes CASSVQGGETQYF. J is TRBJ2-5 and V is TRBV9, with TRBD2 matching 7 bases. V lost 1 base, J lost 5 bases, and 2 bases stayed unmatched. This CDR3 is 13 amino acids long. The germline V gene encodes CDR1 SGDLS and CDR2 YYNGEE.

The rearrangement links TRBV5-5 to TRBJ1-6, with TRBD1 as a possible D gene (6 bases). V dropped 7 bases and J dropped 3 bases, with 14 bases sitting between them. The CDR3 totals 15 residues. Germline CDR1 is SGHKS and CDR2 is YYEKEE (reference sequence). In DNA form, the CDR3 reads TGTGCCAGCCTTGGGGGGGCCGGCTATAATTCACCCCTCCACTTT. Protein product: CASLGGAGYNSPLHF.

This sequence joins TRBV27 and TRBJ2-7; TRBD2 matches at 10 bases. J was trimmed by 3 bases and V by 5 bases; bases with no gene match: 10. CDR1 is MNHEY and CDR2 is SMNVEV in the germline V gene (reference sequence). The CDR3 contains 16 residues. CDR3: CASSLKQGLANYEQYF. The CDR3 bases are TGTGCCAGCAGTCTTAAACAGGGACTAGCGAACTACGAGCAGTACTTC.

The chain links TRBV4-3 to TRBJ2-2, with 8 bases matching TRBD1. Germline V gives CDR1 LGHNA, CDR2 YSLEER. The CDR3 has 16 residues. The J segment lost 4 bases and the V segment lost 1 base, leaving 5 bases of the junction unmatched. The DNA of the CDR3 is TGCGCCAGCAGCCAAGTCGGGACAGGTTCCACCGGGGAGCTGTTTTTT. Residues: CASSQVGTGSTGELFF.

This chain connects TRBV14 to TRBJ1-1; 8 nucleotides line up with TRBD1. J lost 6 bases, V lost 1 base, and 4 bases had no gene match. Germline loops: CDR1 SGHDN, CDR2 FVKESK. CDR3 length equals 14 residues. CDR3 region: CASSQGYRGAEAFF. The CDR3 DNA reads as TGTGCCAGCAGCCAAGGATACAGGGGGGCTGAAGCTTTCTTT.

The chain employs TRBV7-2 and TRBJ1-2; the match to TRBD1 covers 7 bases. Trimming at V came to 5 bases and at J to 4 bases, leaving 19 bases not matched to a gene. CDR3 length equals 18 residues. Germline lookup yields CDR1 SGHTA and CDR2 FQGNSA. CDR3 residues: CASSLSYPGTASGYGYTF. The CDR3 region has the DNA TGTGCCAGCAGCCTATCATACCCCGGGACAGCCTCCGGCTATGGCTACACCTTC.

This sequence joins TRBV5-8 and TRBJ1-2; D may be TRBD1 (6 bases). V was trimmed by 0 bases and J by 2 bases, leaving 11 bases between them. Germline V gene data show CDR1 as SGHTS and CDR2 as YDEGEE. The CDR3 consists of 15 residues. The CDR3 DNA follows: TGTGCCAGCAGCTTGGGGTACAGGGAAAACTATGGCTACACCTTC. Encoded protein: CASSLGYRENYGYTF.

The V and J genes are TRBV27 and TRBJ2-3; the match to TRBD1 covers 7 bases. Germline V gene lookup returns CDR1 MNHEY and CDR2 SMNVEV (reference sequence). Unmatched junction bases numbered 8, after V lost 5 bases and J lost 0 bases. The CDR3 totals 16 residues. This CDR3 reads CASSIRQGLSTDTQYF. The CDR3 DNA sequence: TGTGCCAGCAGTATCCGACAGGGTTTGAGCACAGATACGCAGTATTTT.

J is TRBJ2-7 and V is TRBV11-3; D ambiguous. Germline V gene lookup returns CDR1 SGHNT and CDR2 YENEEA. The CDR3 extends over 12 amino acids. V was clipped by 4 bases and J by 4 bases, with 8 bases between them. The CDR3 DNA is TGTGCCAGCAGCTCAGATACATACGAGCAGTACTTC. Its translation is CASSSDTYEQYF. The whole variable domain, filled in from reference TRBV11-3 and TRBJ2-7, reads EAGVVQSPRYKIIEKKQPVAFWCNPISGHNTLYWYLQNLGQGPELLIRYENEEAVDDSQLPKDRFSAERLKGVDSTLKIQPAELGDSAVYLCASSSDTYEQYFGPGTRLTVT.

This chain links TRBV5-4 with TRBJ2-5; TRBD1 aligns across 11 bases. The DNA end is a closer match to TRBJ2-7, so the J assignment may be wrong. CDR1 is SGHNT, CDR2 YYREEE, per germline (reference sequence). CDR3 length: 17 residues. Here the CDR3 DNA reads TGTGCCAGCAGCTCGGGACGGACAGGGGGCGTTTTCTACGAGCAGTACTTC. Its protein is CASSSGRTGGVFYEQYF.

The genes are TRBV7-2 and TRBJ2-4; maybe TRBD2 (6 bases). CDR1 SGHTA and CDR2 FQGNSA come from the germline V gene. V lost 5 bases, J lost 0 bases, and 8 bases lay in between. The CDR3 covers 14 residues. CDR3 sequence reads: CASSPGVAKNIQYF. Written as DNA, the CDR3 is TGTGCCAGCAGCCCGGGAGTAGCCAAAAACATTCAGTACTTC.

Only one count was recorded for this clone. V usage is TRBV11-3 and J usage is TRBJ2-2; 7 bases agree with TRBD1. From germline, CDR1 is SGHNT and CDR2 YENEEA. There are 16 residues in the CDR3. V lost 1 base and J lost 2; bases outside the gene matches: 4. The CDR3 protein is CASSLVAGGNTGELFF. The CDR3 coding sequence is TGTGCCAGCAGCTTAGTGGCAGGGGGAAACACCGGGGAGCTGTTTTTT.

The V gene is TRBV13, the J gene TRBJ2-7, with TRBD2 identical over 13 bases. J gave up 6 bases and V 7 bases, and 6 bases lay outside the gene matches. The CDR3 extends over 14 amino acids. CDR1 is PRHDT, CDR2 FYEKMQ, per germline (reference sequence). DNA for the CDR3: TGTGCCAGCAACTCCGGACTAGCGGGAGCCGAGCAGTACTTC. This encodes CASNSGLAGAEQYF.

V gene TRBV18 combines with J gene TRBJ2-5, with TRBD1 as a possible D gene (6 bases). With 1 base removed from V and 4 bases from J, the gap between germline ends came to 10 bases. The length of the CDR3 is 14 residues. Per germline, CDR1 KGHSH and CDR2 LQKENI. This CDR3 is CASSPRGQAETQYF. CDR3 nucleotides: TGTGCCAGCTCACCACGGGGGCAGGCAGAGACCCAGTACTTC.

The chain couples TRBV6-6 to TRBJ2-7, with D maybe TRBD2 (6 bases). The CDR3 has 15 residues. Trimming took 2 bases from V and 2 from J, leaving 13 bases between them. CDR1 and CDR2 from the germline V gene are MNHNY and SVGAGI (reference sequence). CDR3 loop: CASSYMTSTPYEQYF. Here the CDR3 DNA reads TGTGCCAGCAGTTACATGACTAGTACGCCCTACGAGCAGTACTTC.

This clone has only one observation. A junction boundary mismatches the germline segment, possibly from a read error. The rearrangement links TRBV7-9 to TRBJ2-7; 13 bases are shared with TRBD2. The CDR3 is made up of 15 amino acids. Germline-derived CDR1 and CDR2 are SEHNR and FQNEAQ (reference sequence). The CDR3 DNA sequence: TGTTCCAGCAGTACCCCGGGACTAGCGGGAATTGTGCAGTACTTC. It encodes CSSSTPGLAGIVQYF.

This rearrangement joins TRBV6-1 to TRBJ2-5, with D unclear. V lost 2 bases and J 1 base, leaving 5 bases between the germline ends. The CDR3 sequence is 13 residues long. Per germline, CDR1 MNHNS and CDR2 SASEGT. The CDR3 bases are TGTGCCAGCAGTGAACCCAGCCAAGAGACCCAGTACTTC. It is translated as CASSEPSQETQYF.

The CDR3 is CASSIQGAAGELFF. The DNA for the CDR3 is TGTGCCAGCAGTATACAGGGGGCAGCCGGGGAGCTGTTTTTT. The chain has TRBV28 and TRBJ2-2, with 9 positions matching TRBD1. The V and J ends lost 5 bases and 6 bases, in that order; junction bases with no gene match: 4. Germline CDR1 reads MDHEN; CDR2 reads SYDVKM. The CDR3 is made up of 14 amino acids.

V and J are TRBV7-6 and TRBJ2-7, with a tentative D call TRBD2 (5 bases). V was trimmed by 0 bases and J by 4 bases, leaving 16 bases between them. The CDR3 spans 16 residues. Per germline, CDR1 SGHVS and CDR2 FNYEAQ. The CDR3, as DNA: TGTGCCAGCAGCTTAGCGTTCGGGGATCCGGGGTACGAGCAGTACTTC. This encodes CASSLAFGDPGYEQYF. Filled out from reference TRBV7-6 and TRBJ2-7, the complete variable domain reads GAGVSQSPRYKVTKRGQDVALRCDPISGHVSLYWYRQALGQGPEFLTYFNYEAQQDKSGLPNDRFSAERPEGSISTLTIQRTEQRDSAMYRCASSLAFGDPGYEQYFGPGTRLTVT.